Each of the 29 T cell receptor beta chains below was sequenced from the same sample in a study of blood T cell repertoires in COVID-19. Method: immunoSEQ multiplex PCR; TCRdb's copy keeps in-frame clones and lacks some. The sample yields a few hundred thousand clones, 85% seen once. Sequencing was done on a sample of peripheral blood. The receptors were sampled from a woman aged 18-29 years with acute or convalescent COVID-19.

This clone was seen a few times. The CDR3: CASSPGGTAANYGYTF. The DNA for the CDR3 is TGCGCCAGCAGCCCCGGCGGGACAGCAGCTAACTATGGCTACACCTTC. The V call is TRBV5-1, the J call TRBJ1-2; 7 nucleotides line up with TRBD1. This CDR3 region has 16 residues. Germline CDR1 reads SGHRS; CDR2 reads YFSETQ. The J segment lost 0 bases and the V segment lost 4 bases, leaving 9 bases of the junction unmatched.

The CDR3 DNA is TGTGCCAGCAGCAAACCGGGACAGGGTCGAATAGGCACCGGGGAGCTGTTTTTT. Translated, it gives CASSKPGQGRIGTGELFF. The V and J genes are TRBV27 and TRBJ2-2; 9 positions match TRBD1. The V gene's germline CDR1 is MNHEY and CDR2 SMNVEV (reference sequence). The CDR3 spans 18 residues. With V trimmed by 6 bases and J by 4 bases, 15 bases remained unmatched.

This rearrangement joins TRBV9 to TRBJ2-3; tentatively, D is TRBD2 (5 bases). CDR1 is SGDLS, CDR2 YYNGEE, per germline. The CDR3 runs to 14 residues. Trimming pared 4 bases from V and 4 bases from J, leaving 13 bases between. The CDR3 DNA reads TGTGCCAGCAGCCCCGACGGGATTGCAGATACGCAGTATTTT. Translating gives CASSPDGIADTQYF.

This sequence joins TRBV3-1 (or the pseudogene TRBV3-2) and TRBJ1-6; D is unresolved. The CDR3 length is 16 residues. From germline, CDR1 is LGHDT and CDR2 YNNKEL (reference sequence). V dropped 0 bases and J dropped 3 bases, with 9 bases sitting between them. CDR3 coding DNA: TGTGCCAGCAGCCAAGAGGTAGCTAGCTATAATTCACCCCTCCACTTT. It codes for CASSQEVASYNSPLHF.

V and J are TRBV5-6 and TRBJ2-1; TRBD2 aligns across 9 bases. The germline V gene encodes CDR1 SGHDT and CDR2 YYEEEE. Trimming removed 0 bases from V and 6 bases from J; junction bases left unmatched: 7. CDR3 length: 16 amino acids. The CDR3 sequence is CASSLDAGGPGNEQFF. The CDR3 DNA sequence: TGTGCCAGCAGCTTGGATGCGGGAGGGCCCGGCAATGAGCAGTTCTTC. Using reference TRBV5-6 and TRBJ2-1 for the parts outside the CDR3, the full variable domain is DAGVTQSPTHLIKTRGQQVTLRCSPKSGHDTVSWYQQALGQGPQFIFQYYEEEERQRGNFPDRFSGHQFPNYSSELNVNALLLGDSALYLCASSLDAGGPGNEQFFGPGTRLTVL.

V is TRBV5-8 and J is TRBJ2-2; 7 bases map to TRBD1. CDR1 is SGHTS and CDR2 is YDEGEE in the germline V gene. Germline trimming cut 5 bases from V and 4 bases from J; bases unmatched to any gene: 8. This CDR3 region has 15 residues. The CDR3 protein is CASSVGQALTGELFF. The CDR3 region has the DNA TGTGCCAGCAGTGTAGGACAGGCTCTCACCGGGGAGCTGTTTTTT.

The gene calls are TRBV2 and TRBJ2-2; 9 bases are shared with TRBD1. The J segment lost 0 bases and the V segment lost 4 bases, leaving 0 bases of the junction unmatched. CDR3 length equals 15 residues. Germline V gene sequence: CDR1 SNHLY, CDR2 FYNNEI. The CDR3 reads CASSGTGANTGELFF. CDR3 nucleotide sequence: TGTGCCAGCAGTGGGACAGGGGCGAACACCGGGGAGCTGTTTTTT.

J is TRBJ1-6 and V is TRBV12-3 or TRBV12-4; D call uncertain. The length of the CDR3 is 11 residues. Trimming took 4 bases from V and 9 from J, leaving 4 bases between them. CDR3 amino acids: CASSSGSPLHF. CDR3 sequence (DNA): TGTGCCAGCAGTTCGGGTTCACCCCTCCACTTT.

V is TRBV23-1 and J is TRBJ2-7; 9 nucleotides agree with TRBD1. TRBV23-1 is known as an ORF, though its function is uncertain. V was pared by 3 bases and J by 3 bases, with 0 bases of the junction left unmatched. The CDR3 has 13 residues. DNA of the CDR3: TGCGCCAGCAGTCAGGACAGGGGCTACGAGCAGTACTTC. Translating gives CASSQDRGYEQYF.

The CDR3 region is CASSPDRSYGYTF. The DNA for the CDR3 is TGCGCCAGCAGCCCCGACAGGAGTTATGGCTACACCTTC. The J gene is TRBJ1-2, the V gene TRBV4-1; D may be TRBD1 (6 bases). Germline values: CDR1 MGHRA, CDR2 YSYEKL. Deletions cut 4 bases from V and 5 bases from J, with 11 bases between. The CDR3 runs 13 residues.

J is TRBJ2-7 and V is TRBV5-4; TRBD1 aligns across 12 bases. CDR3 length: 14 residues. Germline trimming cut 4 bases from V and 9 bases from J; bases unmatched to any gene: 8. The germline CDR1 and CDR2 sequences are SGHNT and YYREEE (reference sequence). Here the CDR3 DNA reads TGTGCCAGCAGCCCGGGACAGGGGGCGACGGGGCAGTACTTC. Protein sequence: CASSPGQGATGQYF.

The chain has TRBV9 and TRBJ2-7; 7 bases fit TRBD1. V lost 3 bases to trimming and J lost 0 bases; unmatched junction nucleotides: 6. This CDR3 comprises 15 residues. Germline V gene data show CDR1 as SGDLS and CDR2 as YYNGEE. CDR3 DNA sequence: TGTGCCAGCAGCGCCGCCGGGACAGCCTCCTACGAGCAGTACTTC. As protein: CASSAAGTASYEQYF.

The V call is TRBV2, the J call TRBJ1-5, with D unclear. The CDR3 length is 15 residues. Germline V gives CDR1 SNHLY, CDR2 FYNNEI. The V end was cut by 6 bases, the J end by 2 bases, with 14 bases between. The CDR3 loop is CASRPVRVGNQPQHF. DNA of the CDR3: TGTGCCAGCAGACCCGTGAGGGTCGGCAATCAGCCCCAGCATTTT.

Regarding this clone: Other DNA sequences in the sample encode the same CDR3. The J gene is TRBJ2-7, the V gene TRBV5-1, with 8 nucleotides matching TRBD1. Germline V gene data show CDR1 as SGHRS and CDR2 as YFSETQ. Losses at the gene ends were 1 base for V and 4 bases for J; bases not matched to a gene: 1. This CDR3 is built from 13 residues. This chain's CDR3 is CASSLTGGYEQYF. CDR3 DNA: TGCGCCAGCAGCTTGACAGGGGGTTACGAGCAGTACTTC.

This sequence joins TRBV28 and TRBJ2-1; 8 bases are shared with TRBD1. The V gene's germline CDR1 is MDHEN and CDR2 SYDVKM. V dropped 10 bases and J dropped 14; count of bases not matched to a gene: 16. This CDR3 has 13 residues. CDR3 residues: CATLFIRGRRKFF. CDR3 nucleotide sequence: TGTGCCACCCTATTCATCAGGGGGCGTCGCAAGTTCTTC.

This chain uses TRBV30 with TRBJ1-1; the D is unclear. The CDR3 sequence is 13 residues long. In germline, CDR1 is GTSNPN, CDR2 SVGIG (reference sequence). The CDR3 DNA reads TGTGCTTACAGCCCAATGATGAACACTGAAGCTTTCTTT. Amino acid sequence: CAYSPMMNTEAFF.

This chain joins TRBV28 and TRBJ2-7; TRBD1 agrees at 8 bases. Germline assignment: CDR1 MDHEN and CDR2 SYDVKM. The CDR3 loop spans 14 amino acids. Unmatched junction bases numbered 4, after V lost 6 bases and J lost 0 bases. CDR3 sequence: CASRTTGDSYEQYF. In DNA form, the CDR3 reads TGTGCCAGCAGGACGACAGGGGACTCCTACGAGCAGTACTTC. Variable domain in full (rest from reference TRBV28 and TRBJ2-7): DVKVTQSSRYLVKRTGEKVFLECVQDMDHENMFWYRQDPGLGLRLIYFSYDVKMKEKGDIPEGYSVSREKKERFSLILESASTNQTSMYLCASRTTGDSYEQYFGPGTRLTVT.

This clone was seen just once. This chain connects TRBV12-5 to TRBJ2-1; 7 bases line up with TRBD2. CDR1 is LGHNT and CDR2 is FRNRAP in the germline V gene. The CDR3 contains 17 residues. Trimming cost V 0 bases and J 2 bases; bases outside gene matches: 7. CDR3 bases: TGTGCTAGTGGTTTGGTACCAGGTGCGGGGGCCTACAATGAGCAGTTCTTC. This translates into CASGLVPGAGAYNEQFF.

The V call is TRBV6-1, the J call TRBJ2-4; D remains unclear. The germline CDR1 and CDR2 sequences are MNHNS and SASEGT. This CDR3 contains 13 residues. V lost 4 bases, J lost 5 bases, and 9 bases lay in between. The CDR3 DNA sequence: TGTGCCAGCAGTGCGGTCGGAGAAAACATTCAGTACTTC. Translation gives CASSAVGENIQYF.

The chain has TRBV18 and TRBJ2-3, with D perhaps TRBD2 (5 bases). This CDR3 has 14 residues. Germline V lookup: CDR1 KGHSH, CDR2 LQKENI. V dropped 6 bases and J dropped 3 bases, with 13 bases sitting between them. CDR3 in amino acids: CASSRGPGTDTQYF. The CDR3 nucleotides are TGTGCCAGCTCTAGAGGCCCGGGGACAGATACGCAGTATTTT.

CDR3 sequence (DNA): TGTGCCAGCAGTTTACTCTCCCGGGGGAGGGTTCAAGAGACCCAGTACTTC. Translating it yields CASSLLSRGRVQETQYF. This chain joins TRBV27 and TRBJ2-5, with 7 bases that match TRBD2. The CDR3 is made up of 17 amino acids. Germline V CDR1 and CDR2: MNHEY, SMNVEV (reference sequence). Losses at the gene ends were 2 bases for V and 2 bases for J; bases not matched to a gene: 11.

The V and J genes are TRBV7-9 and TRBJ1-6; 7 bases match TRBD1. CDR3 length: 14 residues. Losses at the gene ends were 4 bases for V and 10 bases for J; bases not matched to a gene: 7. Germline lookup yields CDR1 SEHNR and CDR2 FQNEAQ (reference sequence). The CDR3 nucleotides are TGTGCCAGCAGCTCACCAGGGGGACGGTCACCCCTCCACTTT. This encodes CASSSPGGRSPLHF.

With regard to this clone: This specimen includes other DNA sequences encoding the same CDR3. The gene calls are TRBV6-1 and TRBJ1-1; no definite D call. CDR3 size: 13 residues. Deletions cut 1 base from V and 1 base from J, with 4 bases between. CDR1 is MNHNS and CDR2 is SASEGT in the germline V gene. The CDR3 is CASSEVRNTEAFF. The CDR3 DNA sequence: TGTGCCAGCAGTGAAGTCCGGAACACTGAAGCTTTCTTT.

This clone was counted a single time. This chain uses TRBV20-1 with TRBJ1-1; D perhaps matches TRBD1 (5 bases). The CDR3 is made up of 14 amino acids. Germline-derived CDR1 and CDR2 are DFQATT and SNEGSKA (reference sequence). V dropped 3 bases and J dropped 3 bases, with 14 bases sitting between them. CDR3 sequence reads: CSASKGLIDTEAFF. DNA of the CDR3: TGCAGTGCTAGTAAGGGGCTCATAGACACTGAAGCTTTCTTT.

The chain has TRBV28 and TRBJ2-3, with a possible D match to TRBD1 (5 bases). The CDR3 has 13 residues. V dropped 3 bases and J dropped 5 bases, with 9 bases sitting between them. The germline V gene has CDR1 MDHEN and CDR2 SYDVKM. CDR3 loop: CASSFTGQDTQYF. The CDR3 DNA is TGTGCCAGCAGTTTCACAGGACAAGATACGCAGTATTTT.

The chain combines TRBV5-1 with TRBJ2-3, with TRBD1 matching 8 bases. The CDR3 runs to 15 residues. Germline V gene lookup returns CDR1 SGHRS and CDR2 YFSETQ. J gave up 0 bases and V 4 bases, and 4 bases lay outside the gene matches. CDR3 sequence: CASSNGQGSTDTQYF. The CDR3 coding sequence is TGCGCCAGCAGCAACGGACAGGGTAGCACAGATACGCAGTATTTT.

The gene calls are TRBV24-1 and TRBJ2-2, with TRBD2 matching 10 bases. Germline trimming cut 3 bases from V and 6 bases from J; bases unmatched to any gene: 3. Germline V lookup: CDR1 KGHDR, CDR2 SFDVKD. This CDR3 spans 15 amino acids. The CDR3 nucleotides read TGTGCCACCAGTGATGCTAGCGGGAGTGCCGGGGAGCTGTTTTTT. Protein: CATSDASGSAGELFF.

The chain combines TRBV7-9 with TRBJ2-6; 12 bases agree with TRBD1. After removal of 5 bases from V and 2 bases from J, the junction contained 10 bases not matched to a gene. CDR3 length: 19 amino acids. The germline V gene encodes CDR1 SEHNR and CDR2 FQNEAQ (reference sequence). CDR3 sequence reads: CASSPLTGTGGAGANVLTF. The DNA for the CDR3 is TGTGCCAGCAGCCCCCTGACCGGGACAGGGGGCGCTGGGGCCAACGTCCTGACTTTC.

The CDR3 loop is CASSLVAGPSYNEQFF. CDR3 nucleotide sequence: TGTGCCAGCAGCTTGGTAGCGGGCCCCTCCTACAATGAGCAGTTCTTC. The chain joins TRBV7-6 to TRBJ2-1, with 7 bases matching TRBD2. The CDR3 runs 16 residues. V gave up 3 bases and J gave up 0 bases; unmatched junction bases: 5. CDR1 SGHVS and CDR2 FNYEAQ come from the germline V gene.